This entry lists 30 T cell receptor beta chains sequenced from one sample in a study of identical twins. TCRdb reanalysed the 5' RACE reads using MiXCR and keeps one entry per CDR3 protein. The data show around 1.7 million distinct CDR3 sequences, about 32% seen once. Material: cord blood. The receptor source for this set is a newborn girl in good health.

This clonotype has only a few counts. The chain is built from TRBV9 and TRBJ2-3, with D possibly TRBD2 on 5 matching bases. The CDR3 runs to 15 residues. Germline lookup yields CDR1 SGDLS and CDR2 YYNGEE. Trimming left V 4 bases short and J 2 bases short, with 14 bases between. CDR3: CASSLGLRDTDTQYF. The CDR3 DNA is TGTGCCAGCAGCCTAGGACTCCGAGACACAGATACGCAGTATTTT.

In this sample, this clonotype turned up once. The chain recombines TRBV20-1 with TRBJ1-2; D is ambiguous. Per the germline V gene, CDR1 is DFQATT and CDR2 is SNEGSKA (reference sequence). Between the trimmed V and J ends, which lost 4 bases and 8 bases, there was a span of 17 bases. The CDR3 is 13 residues long. Written as DNA, the CDR3 is TGCAGTGCTACCCCGACATGGGGAGGGGGCTACACCTTC. It specifies CSATPTWGGGYTF.

There are many counts of this clonotype. The chain uses TRBV29-1 and TRBJ2-7, with D perhaps matching TRBD1 (6 bases). This CDR3 comprises 13 residues. The V and J ends lost 4 bases and 4 bases respectively, with 14 bases between them. Germline lookup yields CDR1 SQVTM and CDR2 ANQGSEA. CDR3 bases: TGCAGCGTTGCCGGACAGATTTTATACGAGCAGTACTTC. Translation gives CSVAGQILYEQYF.

This clonotype was counted a few times. The chain carries TRBV9 and TRBJ2-3; TRBD2 matches at 8 bases. This CDR3 has 16 amino acids. Germline CDR1 is SGDLS and CDR2 is YYNGEE. V shed 0 bases, J shed 4 bases, and the junction held 7 bases outside the gene matches. The CDR3 DNA reads as TGTGCCAGCAGCGTAGGTGCCAGCGGGAGTGCAGATACGCAGTATTTT. Translating gives CASSVGASGSADTQYF.

The chain combines TRBV4-1 with TRBJ2-1, with 10 bases that match TRBD2. The J call could be wrong; TRBJ2-7 is a better fit for the DNA end. The CDR3 has 17 residues. CDR1 is MGHRA and CDR2 is YSYEKL in the germline V gene. The CDR3 loop reads CASSGKERGGFYNEQYF. DNA of the CDR3: TGCGCCAGCAGCGGTAAGGAGCGGGGGGGCTTCTACAATGAGCAGTACTTC.

This clonotype was seen at least ten times. V is TRBV20-1 and J is TRBJ1-1; no clear D gene. V was cut by 2 bases and J by 3 bases, with 1 base left in between. Germline V gene data show CDR1 as DFQATT and CDR2 as SNEGSKA (reference sequence). This CDR3 is 10 amino acids long. The CDR3 protein is CSARHTEAFF. The CDR3 DNA sequence: TGCAGTGCTAGACACACTGAAGCTTTCTTT.

The genes are TRBV6-6 and TRBJ1-1; TRBD1 agrees at 9 bases. V shed 7 bases and J 0 bases; nucleotides not matched to a gene: 12. The CDR3 is 17 amino acids. Germline V CDR1 and CDR2: MNHNY, SVGAGI (reference sequence). CDR3 residues: CASNLRDRVRLNTEAFF. CDR3 DNA sequence: TGTGCCAGCAATCTCCGGGACAGGGTACGCCTGAACACTGAAGCTTTCTTT.

For this clonotype: The junction departs from germline at one end; a sequencing error may be responsible. The rearrangement joins TRBV7-2 to TRBJ1-2, with a tentative D call TRBD1 (5 bases). Germline V gene data show CDR1 as SGHTA and CDR2 as FQGNSA. The CDR3 runs 13 residues. The CDR3 nucleotides read TGTGCCAGCAGCTTATCCGGGGGAAAGGGCTACAACTTC. Translated, it gives CASSLSGGKGYNF.

The table lists this clonotype with many counts. The gene calls are TRBV29-1 and TRBJ2-1; D assignment may be TRBD1 or TRBD2 (5 bases each). With 7 bases removed from V and 9 bases from J, the gap between germline ends came to 13 bases. The CDR3 extends over 11 amino acids. From germline, CDR1 is SQVTM and CDR2 ANQGSEA. The CDR3 region is CSGGAWGEQFF. Written as DNA, the CDR3 is TGCAGCGGAGGGGCTTGGGGTGAGCAGTTCTTC.

This clonotype was observed at least ten times. The V and J genes are TRBV12-3 or TRBV12-4 and TRBJ1-5; weak D call: TRBD1 (6 bases). The V and J ends lost 6 bases and 4 bases respectively, with 13 bases between them. This CDR3 is built from 14 residues. The CDR3 sequence: CASSPGQLNQPQHF. For the CDR3, the DNA is TGTGCCAGCAGCCCCGGACAGTTAAATCAGCCCCAGCATTTT.

Points on this clonotype: This likely reflects a read error, since a far larger clone is one base away. J is TRBJ2-1 and V is TRBV18, with a weak D call TRBD1 (6 bases). CDR1 is KGHSH, CDR2 LQKENI, per germline. The length of the CDR3 is 13 residues. The CDR3 sequence is CASPPQGYNEQFF. CDR3 nucleotides: TGTGCCAGCCCACCACAGGGCTACAATGAGCAGTTCTTC. The variable domain in full, completed from reference TRBV18 and TRBJ2-1, reads NAGVMQNPRHLVRRRGQEARLRCSPMKGHSHVYWYRQLPEEGLKFMVYLQKENIIDESGMPKERFSAEFPKEGPSILRIQQVVRGDSAAYFCASPPQGYNEQFFGPGTRLTVL.

The J gene is TRBJ1-1, the V gene TRBV24-1; D gene uncertain. CDR1 is KGHDR and CDR2 is SFDVKD in the germline V gene. The CDR3 covers 13 residues. V was cut by 1 base and J by 8 bases, with 10 bases left in between. The CDR3 DNA reads TGTGCCACCAGTGATTTCCGGCGCTCAGAAGCTTTCTTT. It codes for CATSDFRRSEAFF.

There are a few counts of this clonotype. The rearrangement uses TRBV7-9 and TRBJ2-3; TRBD2 matches 11 bases. This CDR3 is 17 amino acids long. Germline-derived CDR1 and CDR2 are SEHNR and FQNEAQ (reference sequence). V was pared by 2 bases and J by 2 bases, with 6 bases of the junction left unmatched. The CDR3 nucleotides are TGTGCCAGCAGCTTATCTCTAGCGGGAGGACTCACAGATACGCAGTATTTT. Amino acids: CASSLSLAGGLTDTQYF.

This clonotype was detected only a few times. The V and J genes are TRBV20-1 and TRBJ2-3; 11 positions match TRBD2. The V segment lost 4 bases and the J segment 4 bases; nucleotides outside the gene matches: 7. The germline gives CDR1 DFQATT, CDR2 SNEGSKA (reference sequence). This CDR3 is built from 15 residues. The CDR3 loop is CSATQTSGVADTQYF. The CDR3 DNA follows: TGCAGTGCTACCCAGACTAGCGGGGTCGCAGATACGCAGTATTTT.

There are a few counts of this clonotype. The gene calls are TRBV20-1 and TRBJ2-3; 11 nucleotides align to TRBD2. The CDR3 extends over 13 amino acids. With 5 bases clipped from V and 4 bases from J, the junction kept 2 bases outside the gene matches. Germline V gene sequence: CDR1 DFQATT, CDR2 SNEGSKA (reference sequence). CDR3 DNA: TGCAGTGCTCATAGCGGGGGGGCAGATACGCAGTATTTT. It encodes CSAHSGGADTQYF.

About this clonotype: A much larger clone lies one base from this, so it may be a read error. The chain couples TRBV28 to TRBJ2-1; D not certain. The closer fit of TRBJ2-7 to the DNA end suggests the J call may be wrong. The CDR3 length is 15 residues. CDR1 is MDHEN, CDR2 SYDVKM, per germline. CDR3 in amino acids: CASSLTAGAYNEQYF. CDR3 DNA: TGTGCCAGCAGTTTAACGGCAGGCGCCTACAATGAGCAGTACTTC.

The rearrangement links TRBV4-2 to TRBJ2-7; TRBD2 matches at 8 bases. Germline lookup yields CDR1 LGHNA and CDR2 YNFKEQ. The CDR3 runs to 16 residues. The trim removed 1 base at V and 7 bases at J, leaving 12 bases unmatched. The CDR3 DNA sequence: TGTGCCAGCAGCCAAGCCGAGCGGGAGCGCTACAATGAGCAGTACTTC. Its translation is CASSQAERERYNEQYF.

The chain couples TRBV19 to TRBJ2-2, with no clear D. Deletions cut 10 bases from V and 4 bases from J, with 10 bases between. This CDR3 has 12 amino acids. Germline V gene sequence: CDR1 LNHDA, CDR2 SQIVND (reference sequence). CDR3 in amino acids: CATQTSTGELFF. DNA of the CDR3: TGTGCCACCCAGACCTCCACCGGGGAGCTGTTTTTT.

Comment on this clonotype: At one of its ends the junction is not consistent with the germline gene, which may arise from a read error. This chain links TRBV5-1 with TRBJ2-5; D is perhaps TRBD1 (5 bases). The CDR3 is 11 amino acids. CDR1 SGHRS and CDR2 YFSETQ come from the germline V gene. In DNA, the CDR3 is TGCGTCAGCAGGGTCCAAGAGACCCAGTACTTC. It encodes CVSRVQETQYF. Looking up the rest from reference TRBV5-1 and TRBJ2-5 gives the full variable domain: KAGVTQTPRYLIKTRGQQVTLSCSPISGHRSVSWYQQTPGQGLQFLFEYFSETQRNKGNFPGRFSGRQFSNSRSEMNVSTLELGDSALYLCVSRVQETQYFGPGTRLLVL.

A note on this clonotype: This sequence may be a read error, since a much larger clone differs from it by one base. The V and J genes are TRBV9 and TRBJ2-3; 10 nucleotides line up with TRBD2. The CDR3 contains 15 residues. The germline V gene has CDR1 SGDLS and CDR2 YYNGEE. V lost 4 bases, J lost 0 bases, and 2 bases stayed unmatched. In DNA, the CDR3 is TGTGCCAGCAGCTGGGGACTAGCGAGCACAGATACGCAGTATTTT. As protein: CASSWGLASTDTQYF.

The chain uses TRBV5-6 and TRBJ2-4, with D perhaps TRBD1 (6 bases). Trimming removed 1 base at V and 5 bases at J, with 16 bases between. CDR3 length: 16 residues. Germline V gene data show CDR1 as SGHDT and CDR2 as YYEEEE. As DNA, the CDR3 is TGTGCCAGCAGCTTGATGGGCACAGGGAAGGAAAACATTCAGTACTTC. Its translation is CASSLMGTGKENIQYF.

This clonotype came up a few times. The rearrangement uses TRBV5-1 and TRBJ2-3; the D is unclear. The germline CDR1 and CDR2 sequences are SGHRS and YFSETQ. This CDR3 spans 16 amino acids. Deletions cut 4 bases from V and 1 base from J, with 16 bases between. The CDR3 protein is CASSLRYSRGTDTQYF. CDR3 sequence (DNA): TGCGCCAGCAGCCTCCGGTATAGCCGGGGCACAGATACGCAGTATTTT.

The V gene is TRBV7-9, the J gene TRBJ2-3; the match to TRBD2 covers 8 bases. Germline lookup yields CDR1 SEHNR and CDR2 FQNEAQ (reference sequence). The CDR3 is 18 amino acids. V lost 2 bases to trimming and J lost 2 bases; unmatched junction nucleotides: 12. Written as DNA, the CDR3 is TGTGCCAGCAGCTTAACTCCCCGGGCTAGCGGGCCCACAGATACGCAGTATTTT. It translates to CASSLTPRASGPTDTQYF.

The sample holds a few counts of this clonotype. The CDR3 DNA follows: TGTGCCACTGCCCCTTGGACTAGCGGAGTCAGGGAGCAGTTCTTC. It specifies CATAPWTSGVREQFF. This sequence joins TRBV6-5 and TRBJ2-1, with 10 bases lining up with TRBD2. CDR1 is MNHEY and CDR2 is SVGAGI in the germline V gene. The CDR3 has 15 amino acids. V lost 10 bases and J lost 10; bases outside the gene matches: 16.

This chain connects TRBV19 to TRBJ2-7; no reliable D call. The V gene's germline CDR1 is LNHDA and CDR2 SQIVND (reference sequence). The CDR3 consists of 15 residues. V dropped 2 bases and J dropped 5 bases, with 16 bases sitting between them. CDR3 region: CASSITGGPLNEQYF. CDR3 DNA: TGTGCCAGTAGTATAACTGGCGGACCCCTAAACGAGCAGTACTTC.

This clonotype was found a few times. The chain recombines TRBV7-2 with TRBJ1-2; no reliable D call. From germline, CDR1 is SGHTA and CDR2 FQGNSA. The CDR3 has 13 amino acids. Trimming removed 1 base at V and 8 bases at J, with 11 bases between. The chain's CDR3 is CASSLDRSRGYTF. The CDR3 region has the DNA TGTGCCAGCAGCTTAGACAGAAGCCGGGGCTACACCTTC.

This clonotype turned up a few times. The V gene is TRBV4-2, the J gene TRBJ2-7, with D perhaps given as TRBD1 or TRBD2 (6 bases each). CDR3 length: 14 amino acids. The V gene's germline CDR1 is LGHNA and CDR2 YNFKEQ. Trimming removed 2 bases from V and 5 bases from J, with 13 bases in between. This CDR3 reads CASSQSRGVNEQYF. The CDR3 DNA follows: TGTGCCAGCAGCCAATCGAGGGGGGTCAACGAGCAGTACTTC.

This clonotype was picked up a small number of times. The CDR3: CSARNRQGIQETQYF. The DNA for the CDR3 is TGCAGTGCTAGGAACAGACAGGGTATCCAAGAGACCCAGTACTTC. This chain connects TRBV20-1 to TRBJ2-5, with 7 positions matching TRBD1. Trimming at V came to 3 bases and at J to 1 base, leaving 8 bases not matched to a gene. CDR3 length: 15 amino acids. The germline V gene encodes CDR1 DFQATT and CDR2 SNEGSKA (reference sequence).

V usage is TRBV20-1 and J usage is TRBJ2-3, with D hard to call. Trimming removed 0 bases from V and 13 bases from J, with 8 bases in between. The CDR3 consists of 10 residues. Germline values: CDR1 DFQATT, CDR2 SNEGSKA (reference sequence). CDR3 in amino acids: CSARDQTEYF. The CDR3, as DNA: TGCAGTGCTAGAGACCAAACCGAGTATTTT.

V usage is TRBV5-4 and J usage is TRBJ2-1; tentative D call: TRBD1 (5 bases). This CDR3 has 12 amino acids. V dropped 3 bases and J dropped 6 bases, with 7 bases sitting between them. Germline CDR1 reads SGHNT; CDR2 reads YYREEE (reference sequence). The CDR3 region is CASSSDTNEQFF. In nucleotides, the CDR3 is TGTGCCAGCAGCTCGGACACCAATGAGCAGTTCTTC.